The 3 T cell receptor beta chains given below trace back to one sample, sequenced in a study of OX40 agonist ivuxolimab in advanced cancers. Clones were read by immunoSEQ multiplex PCR, and TCRdb kept only the in-frame ones, dropping some. The sample yields 85,000 to 100,000 clones, approximately 89% seen once. The material was CD4+ or CD8+ T cells sorted from blood, obtained in a trial of the OX40 agonist ivuxolimab. The source is an adult with an advanced solid tumor such as melanoma, head and neck, liver or kidney cancer.

The V call is TRBV30, the J call TRBJ2-2, with a weak D call TRBD2 (5 bases). Germline CDR1 reads GTSNPN; CDR2 reads SVGIG (reference sequence). This CDR3 region has 15 residues. V lost 4 bases and J lost 2, with 14 bases in between. The CDR3 sequence is CAWKTGNLNTGELFF. The CDR3 DNA reads as TGTGCCTGGAAGACGGGGAACTTAAACACCGGGGAGCTGTTTTTT.

In its sample, this clone was seen once. This rearrangement joins TRBV18 to TRBJ1-2; the match to TRBD1 covers 10 bases. V shed 4 bases and J 3 bases; nucleotides not matched to a gene: 2. The CDR3 covers 14 residues. CDR1 is KGHSH and CDR2 is LQKENI in the germline V gene. In nucleotides, the CDR3 is TGTGCCAGCTCACTCGGACAGGGGGACTATGGCTACACCTTC. Residues: CASSLGQGDYGYTF.

The CDR3, as DNA: TGTGCCAGCATCTCTGGAAACACCATATATTTT. It translates to CASISGNTIYF. The chain employs TRBV6-5 and TRBJ1-3; D is unresolved. The CDR3 has 11 amino acids. Trimming pared 7 bases from V and 0 bases from J, leaving 1 base between. Germline values: CDR1 MNHEY, CDR2 SVGAGI.